The T cell receptor (beta chain) described here comes from a study of T cell responses to AZD1222 COVID-19 vaccine. The method was immunoSEQ multiplex PCR; TCRdb's version includes in-frame clones alone and lacks a portion of them. The sample lists roughly 120,000 clones, approximately 87% occurring once. Trimming took off 2 bases at V and 12 bases at J, with 19 bases between the two ends. CDR1 is SNHLY, CDR2 FYNNEI, per germline. This CDR3 spans 14 amino acids. Of note for this clone: No antigen is known for it.

Study-level points and caveats: Clonal diversity may have been underestimated in mostly white British donors. The repertoires were collected only after the peak T cell response. The study found vaccine-associated CD4 TCRs spanning spike, dominant at 160-218 and 743-854.

The material sequenced was peripheral blood, taken on day 0 of AZD1222 vaccination. The chain uses TRBV2 and TRBJ1-1; D unclear. The TCR originated in an adult in good health. The CDR3 loop reads CASSESWISTTTFF. The CDR3 bases are TGTGCCAGCAGTGAATCTTGGATCAGTACGACAACTTTCTTT. Using reference TRBV2 and TRBJ1-1 for the parts outside the CDR3, the full variable domain is EPEVTQTPSHQVTQMGQEVILRCVPISNHLYFYWYRQILGQKVEFLVSFYNNEISEKSEIFDDQFSVERPDGSNFTLKIRSTKLEDSAMYFCASSESWISTTTFFGQGTRLTVV.